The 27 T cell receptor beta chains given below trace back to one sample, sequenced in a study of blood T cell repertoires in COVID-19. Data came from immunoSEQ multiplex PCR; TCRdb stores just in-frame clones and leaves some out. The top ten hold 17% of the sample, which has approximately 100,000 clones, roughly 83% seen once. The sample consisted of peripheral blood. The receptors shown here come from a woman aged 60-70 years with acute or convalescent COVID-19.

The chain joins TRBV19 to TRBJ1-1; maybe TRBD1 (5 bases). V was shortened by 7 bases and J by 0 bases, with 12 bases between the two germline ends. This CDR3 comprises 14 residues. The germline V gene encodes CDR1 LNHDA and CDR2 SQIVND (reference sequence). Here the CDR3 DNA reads TGTGCCAGTAACGGGGGACGGTTGAACACTGAAGCTTTCTTT. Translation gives CASNGGRLNTEAFF.

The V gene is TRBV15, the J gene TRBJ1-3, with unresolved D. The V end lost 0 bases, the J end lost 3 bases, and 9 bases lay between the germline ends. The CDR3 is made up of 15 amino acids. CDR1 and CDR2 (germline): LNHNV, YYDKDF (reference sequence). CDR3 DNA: TGTGCCACCAGCAGAGATTCCGCGGGTGGAAACACCATATATTTT. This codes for CATSRDSAGGNTIYF.

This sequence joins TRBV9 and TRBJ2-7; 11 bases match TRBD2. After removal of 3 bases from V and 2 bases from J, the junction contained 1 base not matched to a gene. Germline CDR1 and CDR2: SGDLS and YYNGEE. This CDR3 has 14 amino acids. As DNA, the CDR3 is TGTGCCAGCAGCGATAGCGGGGGGGCCTACGAGCAGTACTTC. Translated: CASSDSGGAYEQYF.

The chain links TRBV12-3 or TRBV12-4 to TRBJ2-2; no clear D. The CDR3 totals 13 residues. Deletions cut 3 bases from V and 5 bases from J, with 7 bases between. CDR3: CASSFSRTGELFF. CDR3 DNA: TGTGCCAGCAGTTTCTCGCGGACCGGGGAGCTGTTTTTT.

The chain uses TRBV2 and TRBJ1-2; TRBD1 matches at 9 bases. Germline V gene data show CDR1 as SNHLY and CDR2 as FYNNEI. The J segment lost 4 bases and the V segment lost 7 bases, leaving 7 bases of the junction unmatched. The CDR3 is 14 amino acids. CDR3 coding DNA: TGTGCCAGCACAATCACGGGACAGGGCTATGGCTACACCTTC. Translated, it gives CASTITGQGYGYTF.

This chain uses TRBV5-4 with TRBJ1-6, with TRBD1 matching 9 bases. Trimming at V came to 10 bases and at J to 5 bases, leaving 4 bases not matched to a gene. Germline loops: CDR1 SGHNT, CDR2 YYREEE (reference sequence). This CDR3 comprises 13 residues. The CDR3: CAVRTGDNSPLHF. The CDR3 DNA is TGTGCCGTTCGGACAGGGGATAATTCACCCCTCCACTTT.

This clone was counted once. CDR3 region: CAISEGQGSGNTIYF. Written as DNA, the CDR3 is TGTGCCATCAGTGAAGGACAGGGTTCTGGAAACACCATATATTTT. This chain connects TRBV10-3 to TRBJ1-3, with 8 nucleotides matching TRBD1. CDR1 is ENHRY and CDR2 is SYGVKD in the germline V gene. CDR3 length equals 15 residues. V lost 3 bases and J lost 1; bases outside the gene matches: 2.

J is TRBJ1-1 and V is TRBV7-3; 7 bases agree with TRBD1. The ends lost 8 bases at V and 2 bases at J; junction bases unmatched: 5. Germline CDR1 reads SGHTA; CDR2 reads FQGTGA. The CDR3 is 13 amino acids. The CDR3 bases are TGTGCCAGCGCGGGACAGCCAAACACTGAAGCTTTCTTT. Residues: CASAGQPNTEAFF.

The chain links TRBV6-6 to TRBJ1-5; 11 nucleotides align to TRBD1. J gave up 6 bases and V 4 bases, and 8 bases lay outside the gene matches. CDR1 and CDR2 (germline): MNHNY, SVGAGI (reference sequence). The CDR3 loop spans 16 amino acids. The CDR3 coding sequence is TGTGCCAGCAGTTGGGGACAGGGGGTTATCGGTCAGCCCCAGCATTTT. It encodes CASSWGQGVIGQPQHF.

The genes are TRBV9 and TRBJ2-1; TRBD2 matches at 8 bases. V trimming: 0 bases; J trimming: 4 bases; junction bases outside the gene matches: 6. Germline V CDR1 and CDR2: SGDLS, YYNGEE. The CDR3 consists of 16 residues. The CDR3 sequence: CASSVEWRGVYNEQFF. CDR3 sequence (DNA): TGTGCCAGCAGCGTAGAATGGCGGGGGGTGTACAATGAGCAGTTCTTC.

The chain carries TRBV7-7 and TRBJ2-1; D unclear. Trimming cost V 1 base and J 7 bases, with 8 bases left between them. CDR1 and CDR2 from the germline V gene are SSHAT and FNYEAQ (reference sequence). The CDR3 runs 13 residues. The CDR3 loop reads CASSLGNGNEQFF. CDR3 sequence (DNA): TGTGCCAGCAGCTTAGGGAACGGGAATGAGCAGTTCTTC. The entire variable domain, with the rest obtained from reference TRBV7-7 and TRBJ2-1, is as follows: GAGVSQSPRYKVTKRGQDVTLRCDPISSHATLYWYQQALGQGPEFLTYFNYEAQPDKSGLPSDRFSAERPEGSISTLTIQRTEQRDSAMYRCASSLGNGNEQFFGPGTRLTVL.

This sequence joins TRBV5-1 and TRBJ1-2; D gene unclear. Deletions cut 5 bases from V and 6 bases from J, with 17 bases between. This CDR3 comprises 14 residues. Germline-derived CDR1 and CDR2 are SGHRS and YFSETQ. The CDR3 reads CASRPVPPSDGYTF. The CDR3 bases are TGCGCCAGCAGACCTGTCCCTCCTTCGGATGGCTACACCTTC.

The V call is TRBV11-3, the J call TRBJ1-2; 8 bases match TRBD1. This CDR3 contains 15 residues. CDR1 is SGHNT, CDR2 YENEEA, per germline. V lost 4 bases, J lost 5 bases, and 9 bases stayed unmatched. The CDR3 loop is CASSYGTGWGYGYTF. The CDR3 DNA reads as TGTGCCAGCAGCTACGGGACAGGTTGGGGGTATGGCTACACCTTC.

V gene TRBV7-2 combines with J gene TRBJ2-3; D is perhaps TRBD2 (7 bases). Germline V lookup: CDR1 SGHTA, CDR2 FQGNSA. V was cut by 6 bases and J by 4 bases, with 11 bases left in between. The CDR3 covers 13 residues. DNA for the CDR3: TGTGCCAGCAGACCGGGGGGCTCAGATACGCAGTATTTT. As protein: CASRPGGSDTQYF.

The CDR3 bases are TGTGCCAGCAGTTCCCGCGGGACAGGGGTCCAGCCCCAGCATTTT. Protein: CASSSRGTGVQPQHF. The chain couples TRBV27 to TRBJ1-5, with TRBD1 matching 10 bases. V was pared by 4 bases and J by 7 bases, with 7 bases of the junction left unmatched. The length of the CDR3 is 15 residues. CDR1 is MNHEY and CDR2 is SMNVEV in the germline V gene (reference sequence).

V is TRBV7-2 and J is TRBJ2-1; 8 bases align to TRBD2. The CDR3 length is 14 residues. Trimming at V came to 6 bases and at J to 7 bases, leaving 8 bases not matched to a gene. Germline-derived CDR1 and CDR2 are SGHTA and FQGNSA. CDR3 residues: CASRGAGGTNEQFF. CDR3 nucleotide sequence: TGTGCCAGCAGAGGGGCGGGGGGTACGAATGAGCAGTTCTTC.

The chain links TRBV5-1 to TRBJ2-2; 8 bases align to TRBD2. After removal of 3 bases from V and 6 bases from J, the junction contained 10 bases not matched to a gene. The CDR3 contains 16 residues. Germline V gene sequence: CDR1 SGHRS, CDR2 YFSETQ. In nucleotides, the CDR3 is TGCGCCAGCAGCTGGGGACTAGTTTTTTCAGCCGGGGAGCTGTTTTTT. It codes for CASSWGLVFSAGELFF.

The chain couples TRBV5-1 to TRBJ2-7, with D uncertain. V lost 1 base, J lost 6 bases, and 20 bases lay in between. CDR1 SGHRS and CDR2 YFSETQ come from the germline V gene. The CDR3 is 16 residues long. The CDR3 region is CASSLRPTGLLGEQYF. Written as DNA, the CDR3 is TGCGCCAGCAGCTTGAGACCCACCGGGTTGCTAGGCGAGCAGTACTTC.

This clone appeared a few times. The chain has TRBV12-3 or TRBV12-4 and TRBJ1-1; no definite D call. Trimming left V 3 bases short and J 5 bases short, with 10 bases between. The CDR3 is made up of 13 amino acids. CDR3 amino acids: CASSLLRETEAFF. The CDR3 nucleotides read TGTGCCAGCAGTTTGTTGAGGGAAACTGAAGCTTTCTTT.

Here the CDR3 DNA reads TGCGCCAGCAGCCTAGGAGACTCTGGAAACACCATATATTTT. It yields the protein CASSLGDSGNTIYF. This chain joins TRBV5-1 and TRBJ1-3, with unresolved D. The ends were cut back, 4 bases at V and 0 bases at J, with 8 bases in the middle. The CDR3 is 14 amino acids. The V gene's germline CDR1 is SGHRS and CDR2 YFSETQ.

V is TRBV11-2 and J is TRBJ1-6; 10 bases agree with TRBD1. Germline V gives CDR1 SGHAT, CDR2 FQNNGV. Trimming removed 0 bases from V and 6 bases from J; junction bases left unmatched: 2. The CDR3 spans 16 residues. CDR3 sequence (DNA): TGTGCCAGCAGCTTAGAGACAGGGGGCAGTAATTCACCCCTCCACTTT. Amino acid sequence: CASSLETGGSNSPLHF.

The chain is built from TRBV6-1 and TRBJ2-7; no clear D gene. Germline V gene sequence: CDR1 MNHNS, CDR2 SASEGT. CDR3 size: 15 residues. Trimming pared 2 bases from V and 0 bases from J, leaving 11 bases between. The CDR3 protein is CASSEMRLSSYEQYF. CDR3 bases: TGTGCCAGCAGTGAAATGAGGTTGAGCTCCTACGAGCAGTACTTC.

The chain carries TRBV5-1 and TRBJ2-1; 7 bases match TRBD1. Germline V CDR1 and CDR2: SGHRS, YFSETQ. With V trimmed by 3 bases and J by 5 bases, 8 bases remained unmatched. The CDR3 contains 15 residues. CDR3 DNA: TGCGCCAGCAGCTGGGCAGGGGGATACAACAATGAGCAGTTCTTC. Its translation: CASSWAGGYNNEQFF.

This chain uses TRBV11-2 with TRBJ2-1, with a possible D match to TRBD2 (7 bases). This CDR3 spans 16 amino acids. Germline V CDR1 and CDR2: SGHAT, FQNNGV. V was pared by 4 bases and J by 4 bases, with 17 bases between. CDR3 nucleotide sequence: TGTGCCAGCAGCTCGGGGGGCGGGGTCAATTACAATGAGCAGTTCTTC. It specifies CASSSGGGVNYNEQFF.

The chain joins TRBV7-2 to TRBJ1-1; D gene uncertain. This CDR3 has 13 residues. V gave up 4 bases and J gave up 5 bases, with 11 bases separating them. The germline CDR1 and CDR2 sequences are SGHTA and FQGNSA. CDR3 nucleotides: TGTGCCAGCAGCTCCGAGTCCGTGACTGAAGCTTTCTTT. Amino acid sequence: CASSSESVTEAFF.

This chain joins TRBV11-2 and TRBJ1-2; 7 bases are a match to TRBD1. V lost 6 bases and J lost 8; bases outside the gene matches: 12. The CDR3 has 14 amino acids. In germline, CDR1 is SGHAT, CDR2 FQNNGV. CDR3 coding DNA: TGTGCCAGCAGGCCCCAGGGGGGCCTGGAGGGCTACACCTTC. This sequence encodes CASRPQGGLEGYTF. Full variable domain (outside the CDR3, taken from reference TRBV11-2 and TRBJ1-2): EAGVAQSPRYKIIEKRQSVAFWCNPISGHATLYWYQQILGQGPKLLIQFQNNGVVDDSQLPKDRFSAERLKGVDSTLKIQPAKLEDSAVYLCASRPQGGLEGYTFGSGTRLTVV.

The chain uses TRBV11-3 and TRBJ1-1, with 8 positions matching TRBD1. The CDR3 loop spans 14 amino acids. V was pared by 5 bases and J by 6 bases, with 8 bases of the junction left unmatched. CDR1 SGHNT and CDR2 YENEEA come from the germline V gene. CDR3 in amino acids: CASSKMGQAAEAFF. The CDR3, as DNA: TGTGCCAGCAGCAAAATGGGACAGGCGGCTGAAGCTTTCTTT.